The subject of this entry is one TCR beta chain. This entry belongs to a study of T cell changes during pregnancy in multiple sclerosis. Trimming stripped 3 bases from V and 5 bases from J, with 10 bases between. This CDR3 is built from 13 residues. Germline V gives CDR1 SEHNR, CDR2 FQNEAQ (reference sequence). Produced via immunoSEQ multiplex PCR; TCRdb's table is partial and in-frame only. This table has about 69,000 clones, 85% to 95% appearing once. This sequence originates from a female donor in good health, enrolled as a control in a pregnancy study. The sample consisted of peripheral blood, taken in the third trimester of pregnancy. The chain uses TRBV7-9 and TRBJ1-1; D is uncertain. Written as DNA, the CDR3 is TGTGCCAGCAGCTTGCAGGTCCGGACTGAAGCTTTCTTT. It is translated as CASSLQVRTEAFF.